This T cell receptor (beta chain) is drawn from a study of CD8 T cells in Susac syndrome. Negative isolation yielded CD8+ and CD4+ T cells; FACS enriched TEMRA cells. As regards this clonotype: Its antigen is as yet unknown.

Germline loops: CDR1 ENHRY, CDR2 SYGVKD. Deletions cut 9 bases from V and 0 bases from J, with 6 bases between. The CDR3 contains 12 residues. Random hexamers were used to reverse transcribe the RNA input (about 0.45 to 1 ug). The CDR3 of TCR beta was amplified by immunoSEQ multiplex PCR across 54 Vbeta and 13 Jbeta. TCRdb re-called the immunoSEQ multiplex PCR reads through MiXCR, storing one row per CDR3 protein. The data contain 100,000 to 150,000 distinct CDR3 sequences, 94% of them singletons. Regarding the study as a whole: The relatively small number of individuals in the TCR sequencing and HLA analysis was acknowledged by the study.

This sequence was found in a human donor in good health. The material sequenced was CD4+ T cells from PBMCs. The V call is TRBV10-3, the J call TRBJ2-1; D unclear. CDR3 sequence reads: CAIGSSYNEQFF. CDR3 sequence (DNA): TGTGCCATAGGAAGCTCCTACAATGAGCAGTTCTTC.